These 8 T cell receptor beta chains were all obtained from the same sample, sequenced in a study of ipilimumab plus nivolumab after autologous stem cell transplantation. Profiling relied on immunoSEQ multiplex PCR, and the TCRdb table lists in-frame clones only, not all of them. The table lists some 9,800 clones, more than 60% of them singletons, with about a fifth in the top ten. This specimen consisted of PBMCs, obtained in a trial of ipilimumab plus nivolumab as post-transplant consolidation. The receptors were sampled from a female donor with multiple myeloma.

This sequence joins TRBV7-7 and TRBJ2-6; no firm D call. The length of the CDR3 is 18 residues. CDR1 and CDR2 (germline): SSHAT, FNYEAQ (reference sequence). V shed 4 bases and J shed 5 bases, with 21 bases lying between them. The DNA for the CDR3 is TGTGCCAGCAGCTATCAGCCAGTGCCACAAAGTCGGGCCAACGTCCTGACTTTC. The encoded protein is CASSYQPVPQSRANVLTF.

The chain joins TRBV7-2 to TRBJ2-5; D perhaps matches TRBD2 (6 bases). V was pared by 8 bases and J by 2 bases, with 18 bases between. This CDR3 is 15 amino acids long. Germline CDR1 and CDR2: SGHTA and FQGNSA. CDR3 bases: TGTGCCAGCGGCGTGGCGGCGGGGCCTCAAGAGACCCAGTACTTC. This sequence encodes CASGVAAGPQETQYF.

Only one count was recorded for this clone. The genes are TRBV27 and TRBJ1-5; TRBD1 agrees at 7 bases. Looked up from germline, CDR1 is MNHEY and CDR2 is SMNVEV (reference sequence). Unmatched junction bases numbered 8, after V lost 8 bases and J lost 4 bases. The CDR3 covers 14 residues. CDR3 amino acids: CASRPTGLNQPQHF. DNA for the CDR3: TGTGCCAGCCGCCCGACAGGGCTAAATCAGCCCCAGCATTTT.

Remarks on this clone: This same CDR3 is encoded by further DNA sequences in the sample. The rearrangement links TRBV7-8 to TRBJ2-3; possible D gene TRBD2, 6 bases. Germline V CDR1 and CDR2: SGHVS, FQNEAQ. The V end was cut by 1 base, the J end by 0 bases, with 8 bases between. This CDR3 region has 15 residues. The CDR3 reads CASSLVGRSTDTQYF. CDR3 bases: TGTGCCAGCAGCTTAGTCGGGAGAAGCACAGATACGCAGTATTTT.

The chain has TRBV28 and TRBJ1-2, with D tentatively TRBD1 (5 bases). Per germline, CDR1 MDHEN and CDR2 SYDVKM. The CDR3 consists of 13 residues. V was trimmed by 7 bases and J by 6 bases, leaving 15 bases between them. The CDR3 region has the DNA TGTGCCAGCACCTTGGGGCAGAAAGATGGCTACACCTTC. Translated, it gives CASTLGQKDGYTF.

This clone occurred once. V usage is TRBV19 and J usage is TRBJ2-2, with unresolved D. Trimming removed 7 bases from V and 4 bases from J, with 13 bases in between. CDR1 and CDR2 from the germline V gene are LNHDA and SQIVND (reference sequence). CDR3 length equals 14 residues. In DNA, the CDR3 is TGTGCCAGTACTTATTGGGCGGTCACCGGGGAGCTGTTTTTT. Protein sequence: CASTYWAVTGELFF.

This clone has just a few counts. The V gene is TRBV6-5, the J gene TRBJ1-4; TRBD1 aligns across 7 bases. CDR1 and CDR2 (germline): MNHEY, SVGAGI. The junction had 4 bases not matched to a gene; V was cut back by 6 bases and J by 0 bases. The CDR3 has 15 amino acids. The CDR3 DNA sequence: TGTGCCAGCAGACCTGGGACAGCAACTAATGAAAAACTGTTTTTT. Encoded protein: CASRPGTATNEKLFF.

CDR3 sequence reads: CASRSGQGAYNEQFF. CDR3 DNA: TGTGCCAGCAGATCCGGGCAGGGGGCCTACAATGAGCAGTTCTTC. V gene TRBV7-2 combines with J gene TRBJ2-1; 7 bases are a match to TRBD1. V was clipped by 6 bases and J by 2 bases; unmatched bases: 7. Germline V gene data show CDR1 as SGHTA and CDR2 as FQGNSA. The CDR3 has 15 amino acids.